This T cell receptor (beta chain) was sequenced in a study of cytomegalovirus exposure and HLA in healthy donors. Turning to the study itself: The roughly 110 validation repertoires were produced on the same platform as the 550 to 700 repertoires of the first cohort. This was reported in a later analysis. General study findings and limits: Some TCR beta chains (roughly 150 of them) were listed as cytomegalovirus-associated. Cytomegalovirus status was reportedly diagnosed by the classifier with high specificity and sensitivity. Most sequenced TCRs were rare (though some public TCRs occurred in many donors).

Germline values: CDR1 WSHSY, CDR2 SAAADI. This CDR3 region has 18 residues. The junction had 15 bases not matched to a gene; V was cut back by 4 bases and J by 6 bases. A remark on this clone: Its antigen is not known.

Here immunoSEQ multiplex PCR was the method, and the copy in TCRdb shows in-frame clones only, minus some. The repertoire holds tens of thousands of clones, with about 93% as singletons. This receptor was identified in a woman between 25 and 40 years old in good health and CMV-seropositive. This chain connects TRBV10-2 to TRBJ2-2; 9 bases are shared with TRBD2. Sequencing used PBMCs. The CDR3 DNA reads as TGCGCCAGCAGTGCTGCAAAAGGGGGTAGCGGGAGAGCCGGGGAGCTGTTTTTT. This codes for CASSAAKGGSGRAGELFF.